Each of the 23 T cell receptor beta chains below was sequenced from the same sample in a study of T-cell reconstitution after alpha-beta-depleted transplantation in children. For TCRbeta, the library was prepared with unique molecular identifiers. TCRdb independently ran MiXCR on the PCR reads; one entry per CDR3 protein. This sample has a few hundred thousand distinct CDR3 sequences, with around 10% found just once. The sample consisted of PBMCs from the stem cell graft donor, taken from the stem cell graft. These receptors originate from a human donor who donated a stem cell graft to a child with acute lymphoblastic leukemia.

In its sample, this clonotype was seen many times. The chain uses TRBV27 and TRBJ2-1; possibly TRBD2 for D (5 bases). CDR3 length: 17 residues. Germline V gives CDR1 MNHEY, CDR2 SMNVEV (reference sequence). With 3 bases removed from V and 1 base from J, the gap between germline ends came to 16 bases. The DNA of the CDR3 is TGTGCCAGCAGTTTTATTCCTCTAGCCTTATCCTACAATGAGCAGTTCTTC. Translated, it gives CASSFIPLALSYNEQFF.

This clonotype was counted many times. This sequence joins TRBV28 and TRBJ1-3, with D uncertain. CDR1 is MDHEN and CDR2 is SYDVKM in the germline V gene. The length of the CDR3 is 14 residues. V was pared by 3 bases and J by 0 bases, with 6 bases between. The CDR3 DNA follows: TGTGCCAGCAGTTTTGAGGGCTCTGGAAACACCATATATTTT. This codes for CASSFEGSGNTIYF.

This clonotype was seen a few times. This CDR3 fails to terminate in the conserved phenylalanine or tryptophan, so it likely reflects a read error. The limits of the CDR3 on the DNA are not certain, so only TCRdb's listed CDR3 is given. The chain joins TRBV27 to TRBJ1-4. The CDR3 has 13 amino acids, counting both end residues. Per the germline V gene, CDR1 is MNHEY and CDR2 is SMNVEV (reference sequence). This CDR3 is CASSFVNGAPWQL.

There are a few counts of this clonotype. The CDR3 nucleotides read TGCAGTGCTAGATCAGCAGGGTCAGATACGCAGTATTTT. Translated: CSARSAGSDTQYF. V gene TRBV20-1 combines with J gene TRBJ2-3, with a tentative D call TRBD1 (5 bases). The germline gives CDR1 DFQATT, CDR2 SNEGSKA (reference sequence). Trimming cost V 2 bases and J 4 bases, with 10 bases left between them. This CDR3 is built from 13 residues.

This clonotype has more than one count but fewer than ten. The rearrangement links TRBV6-2 or TRBV6-3 to TRBJ2-2; D is perhaps TRBD2 (6 bases). Germline V CDR1 and CDR2: MNHEY, SVGEGT. This CDR3 has 15 residues. Between the trimmed V and J ends, which lost 6 bases and 5 bases, there was a span of 16 bases. DNA for the CDR3: TGTGCCAGCAGAACGGGAGCTGATAGGACCGGGGAGCTGTTTTTT. Protein sequence: CASRTGADRTGELFF.

This clonotype was seen only a few times. The chain couples TRBV7-9 to TRBJ1-1; TRBD1 might be the D (6 bases). Trimming cost V 5 bases and J 7 bases, with 11 bases left between them. The length of the CDR3 is 12 residues. The germline gives CDR1 SEHNR, CDR2 FQNEAQ (reference sequence). CDR3 coding DNA: TGTGCCAGCAGCCCCCCGACAGGTGAAGCTTTCTTT. Amino acids: CASSPPTGEAFF.

In this sample, this clonotype turned up many times. Written as DNA, the CDR3 is TGTGCCAGCAGTTTATCACGGGGACAGGGTCTGTTTTTT. It translates to CASSLSRGQGLFF. This chain uses TRBV12-3 or TRBV12-4 with TRBJ1-4, with 9 nucleotides matching TRBD1. The CDR3 is 13 residues long. V lost 2 bases and J lost 14; bases outside the gene matches: 6.

This clonotype has at least ten counts. This chain uses TRBV5-1 with TRBJ2-3; 8 bases line up with TRBD2. V dropped 2 bases and J dropped 2; count of bases not matched to a gene: 4. This CDR3 has 15 residues. Germline V gene sequence: CDR1 SGHRS, CDR2 YFSETQ. The CDR3: CASSLTGGPTDTQYF. Written as DNA, the CDR3 is TGCGCCAGCAGCTTAACGGGAGGGCCCACAGATACGCAGTATTTT.

The J gene is TRBJ1-5, the V gene TRBV12-3 or TRBV12-4; D is uncertain. V lost 6 bases to trimming and J lost 0 bases, with 9 bases between them. The CDR3 runs 14 residues. CDR3 in amino acids: CASRGSISNQPQHF. CDR3 coding DNA: TGTGCCAGCAGAGGTTCCATTAGCAATCAGCCCCAGCATTTT.

This clonotype occurred a few times. The rearrangement joins TRBV5-6 to TRBJ1-1; no clear D. Per the germline V gene, CDR1 is SGHDT and CDR2 is YYEEEE. The CDR3 covers 13 residues. The V and J ends lost 0 bases and 7 bases respectively, with 10 bases between them. DNA of the CDR3: TGTGCCAGCAGCTTGGATCGGGTTGATGAAGCTTTCTTT. This codes for CASSLDRVDEAFF. Using reference TRBV5-6 and TRBJ1-1 for the parts outside the CDR3, the full variable domain is DAGVTQSPTHLIKTRGQQVTLRCSPKSGHDTVSWYQQALGQGPQFIFQYYEEEERQRGNFPDRFSGHQFPNYSSELNVNALLLGDSALYLCASSLDRVDEAFFGQGTRLTVV.

This clonotype appeared a few times. The chain recombines TRBV7-2 with TRBJ1-1, with 9 bases fitting TRBD1. The CDR3 has 15 amino acids. Germline-derived CDR1 and CDR2 are SGHTA and FQGNSA. After removal of 5 bases from V and 5 bases from J, the junction contained 9 bases not matched to a gene. In nucleotides, the CDR3 is TGTGCCAGCAGCCGGAACTTCGGGACAGGGACTGAAGCTTTCTTT. Translation gives CASSRNFGTGTEAFF.

The chain combines TRBV11-1 with TRBJ2-1, with 8 positions matching TRBD2. Trimming removed 1 base from V and 7 bases from J; junction bases left unmatched: 15. CDR1 and CDR2 (germline): SGHAT, FQDESV (reference sequence). CDR3 length equals 18 residues. This CDR3 reads CASSLVGGSREERNEQFF. DNA for the CDR3: TGTGCCAGCAGCTTAGTAGGGGGTTCGCGGGAGGAGAGGAATGAGCAGTTCTTC.

The table lists this clonotype with a count of one. This chain links TRBV27 with TRBJ2-1; D gene unclear. This CDR3 has 13 amino acids. V was clipped by 6 bases and J by 6 bases, with 12 bases between them. Germline-derived CDR1 and CDR2 are MNHEY and SMNVEV (reference sequence). CDR3 region: CASRPGNGNEQFF. In DNA, the CDR3 is TGTGCCAGCAGACCTGGGAACGGCAATGAGCAGTTCTTC.

This clonotype was picked up a small number of times. This chain connects TRBV21-1 to TRBJ2-5; the DNA was not used to check the table's D call, TRBD1. TRBV21-1 is a pseudogene. The CDR3 spans 18 residues. CDR3 in DNA: TGTGCCAGCAGCAAAGATGGCAATTGGGGACAGGGGGAGGAGACCCAGTACTTC. Translated, it gives CASSKDGNWGQGEETQYF.

This clonotype was counted at least ten times. This chain joins TRBV6-6 and TRBJ2-5; D might be TRBD1 (5 bases). CDR3 size: 13 residues. Germline assignment: CDR1 MNHNY and CDR2 SVGAGI (reference sequence). Trimming left V 5 bases short and J 4 bases short, with 11 bases between. CDR3: CASSPGFGETQYF. The CDR3 DNA sequence: TGTGCCAGCAGTCCAGGGTTTGGAGAGACCCAGTACTTC.

This clonotype showed up many times. This sequence joins TRBV12-3 or TRBV12-4 and TRBJ1-1; D uncertain. Trimming stripped 5 bases from V and 3 bases from J, with 10 bases between. The CDR3 has 13 amino acids. The CDR3 region is CASSPAGYTEAFF. In DNA, the CDR3 is TGTGCCAGCAGTCCCGCAGGTTACACTGAAGCTTTCTTT.

In its sample, this clonotype was seen a few times. This sequence joins TRBV7-9 and TRBJ2-7, with D maybe TRBD1 (5 bases). The CDR3 extends over 15 amino acids. CDR1 is SEHNR and CDR2 is FQNEAQ in the germline V gene (reference sequence). With 1 base removed from V and 3 bases from J, the gap between germline ends came to 13 bases. Written as DNA, the CDR3 is TGTGCCAGCAGCTTAGGGCCTCAAGGGGACTACGAGCAGTACTTC. It codes for CASSLGPQGDYEQYF.

This clonotype was seen a handful of times. The chain couples TRBV28 to TRBJ2-7; a possible D gene is TRBD1 (6 bases). Germline CDR1 and CDR2: MDHEN and SYDVKM. The germline V and J ends were trimmed by 5 bases and 8 bases, with 28 bases remaining between them. This CDR3 has 17 amino acids. The CDR3 region has the DNA TGTGCCAGCAGTAAGGGGGTCAGGGGTCTAGCTTCTTGGAAGCAGTACTTC. It encodes CASSKGVRGLASWKQYF.

With respect to this clonotype: A much larger clonotype is one base distant, so this may be a read error. Written as DNA, the CDR3 is TGTGCCACCAGCAGAGATGCAGATACGCAGTATTTT. It specifies CATSRDADTQYF. V gene TRBV15 combines with J gene TRBJ2-3; D not resolved. Germline CDR1 LNHNV, CDR2 YYDKDF (reference sequence). V lost 0 bases and J lost 4, with 2 bases in between. CDR3 length: 12 amino acids.

V gene TRBV6-2 or TRBV6-3 combines with J gene TRBJ1-4; tentative D call: TRBD1 (5 bases). Germline CDR1 is MNHEY and CDR2 is SVGEGT. CDR3 length: 16 residues. Between the trimmed V and J ends, which lost 5 bases and 6 bases, there was a span of 19 bases. DNA for the CDR3: TGTGCCAGCAGTCCGGGACCTATGAGGCGTGATGAAAAACTGTTTTTT. Its protein is CASSPGPMRRDEKLFF.

This clonotype was observed a few times. V gene TRBV19 combines with J gene TRBJ2-1; D may be TRBD1 (6 bases). The CDR3 totals 14 residues. Deletions cut 3 bases from V and 5 bases from J, with 11 bases between. CDR1 and CDR2 (germline): LNHDA, SQIVND (reference sequence). The CDR3 sequence: CASSIEGDDNEQFF. CDR3 nucleotides: TGTGCCAGTAGTATCGAGGGGGACGACAATGAGCAGTTCTTC.

The chain joins TRBV7-3 to TRBJ2-5; D is unresolved. Germline V lookup: CDR1 SGHTA, CDR2 FQGTGA. The CDR3 extends over 15 amino acids. The V and J ends lost 0 bases and 5 bases respectively, with 13 bases between them. Here the CDR3 reads CASSLTGVPHETQYF. The CDR3 DNA follows: TGTGCCAGCAGCTTAACTGGAGTCCCACACGAGACCCAGTACTTC. Complete variable domain (other parts from reference TRBV7-3 and TRBJ2-5): GAGVSQTPSNKVTEKGKYVELRCDPISGHTALYWYRQSLGQGPEFLIYFQGTGAADDSGLPNDRFFAVRPEGSVSTLKIQRTERGDSAVYLCASSLTGVPHETQYFGPGTRLLVL.

The chain combines TRBV30 with TRBJ1-2; D might be TRBD1 (5 bases). The CDR3 totals 12 residues. Germline lookup yields CDR1 GTSNPN and CDR2 SVGIG (reference sequence). Between the trimmed V and J ends, which lost 7 bases and 3 bases, there was a span of 12 bases. CDR3 loop: CAYGDRDYGYTF. The CDR3, as DNA: TGTGCCTACGGGGACCGGGACTATGGCTACACCTTC.